This T cell receptor beta chain was observed in a study of T-cell memory formation after mild COVID-19. Study summary: TCR clustering was largely donor specific.

CDR3 length equals 14 residues. V lost 2 bases, J lost 1 base, and 7 bases lay in between. CDR1 and CDR2 (germline): SGHAT, FQDESV (reference sequence). General study points: Balance between CD4 and CD8 was seen in clones contracting day 15 to 85, and a CD4+ lean was seen in later expanders. Certain responding clones were present in pre-infection memory, suggesting participation of cross-reactive memory.

A word on this clonotype: Antigen specificity is unknown.

It was 5'RACE with constant-segment primers that produced the TCR alpha and TCR beta cDNA libraries, which carried sample barcodes and UMIs. In TCRdb, the 5' RACE reads were re-called with MiXCR into one record per CDR3 protein. The table lists roughly 250,000 distinct CDR3 sequences, 16% of them singletons. The TCR originated in a man aged 18 to 29 who had mild COVID-19 (a few samples of this study predate the infection). Cell type and time point are not known. The sample consisted of PBMCs or a T cell subset sorted from them (not recorded which). The V and J genes are TRBV11-1 and TRBJ2-3, with a weak D call TRBD2 (5 bases). This CDR3 is CASSLPRGTDTQYF. Written as DNA, the CDR3 is TGTGCCAGCAGCTTACCGCGGGGCACAGATACGCAGTATTTT.